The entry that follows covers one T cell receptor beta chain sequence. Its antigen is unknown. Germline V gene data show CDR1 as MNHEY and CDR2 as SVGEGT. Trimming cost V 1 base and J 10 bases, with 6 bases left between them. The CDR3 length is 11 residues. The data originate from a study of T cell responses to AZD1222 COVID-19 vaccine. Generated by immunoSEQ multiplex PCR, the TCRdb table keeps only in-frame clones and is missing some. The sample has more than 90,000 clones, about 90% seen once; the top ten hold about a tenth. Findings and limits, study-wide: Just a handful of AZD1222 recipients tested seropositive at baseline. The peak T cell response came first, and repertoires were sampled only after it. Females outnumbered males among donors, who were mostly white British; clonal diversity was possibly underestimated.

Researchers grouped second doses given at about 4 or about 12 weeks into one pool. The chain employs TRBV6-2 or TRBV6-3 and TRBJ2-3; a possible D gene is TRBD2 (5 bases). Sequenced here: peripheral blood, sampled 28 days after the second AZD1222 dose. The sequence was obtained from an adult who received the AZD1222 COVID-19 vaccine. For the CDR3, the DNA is TGTGCCAGCAGTTACTACGGGGCGCAGTATTTT. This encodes CASSYYGAQYF.